This T cell receptor (beta chain) was identified during a study of blood T cell repertoires in COVID-19. V dropped 9 bases and J dropped 5; count of bases not matched to a gene: 2. The length of the CDR3 is 12 residues. Germline lookup yields CDR1 LNHDA and CDR2 SQIVND (reference sequence). Original processing notes: Counts of nucleated cells, estimated from reference gene primer amplification, were obtained. TCRdb's table, derived via immunoSEQ multiplex PCR, lists solely in-frame clones and lacks some. V, J and clone size are those of that table, while D and trimming were read from the DNA. The sample consists of under 300,000 clones, approximately 79% of them appearing once.

This TCR derives from a woman in her 40s with active or convalescent COVID-19. The sequenced material came from peripheral blood. The rearrangement links TRBV19 to TRBJ1-4; TRBD1 matches 8 bases. DNA of the CDR3: TGTGCCAGCCGGACAGGGAATGAAAAACTGTTTTTT. Translating gives CASRTGNEKLFF.